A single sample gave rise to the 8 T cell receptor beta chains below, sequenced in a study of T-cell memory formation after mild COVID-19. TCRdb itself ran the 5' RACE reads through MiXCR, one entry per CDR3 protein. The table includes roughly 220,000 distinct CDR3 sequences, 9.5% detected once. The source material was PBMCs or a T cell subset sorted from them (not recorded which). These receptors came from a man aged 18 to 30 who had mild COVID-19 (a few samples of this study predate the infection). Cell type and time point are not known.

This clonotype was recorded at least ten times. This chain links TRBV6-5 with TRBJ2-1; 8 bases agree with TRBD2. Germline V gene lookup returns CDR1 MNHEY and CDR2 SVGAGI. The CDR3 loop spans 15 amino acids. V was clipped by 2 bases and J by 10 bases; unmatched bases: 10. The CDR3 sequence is CASSYRSGGGTEQFF. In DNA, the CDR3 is TGTGCCAGCAGTTACAGGTCCGGGGGGGGCACAGAGCAGTTCTTC.

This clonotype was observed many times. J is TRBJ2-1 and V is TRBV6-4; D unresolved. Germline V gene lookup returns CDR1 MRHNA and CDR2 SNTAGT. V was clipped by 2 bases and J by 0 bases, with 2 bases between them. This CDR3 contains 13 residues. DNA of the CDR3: TGTGCCAGCAGTGACAGCTCCTACAATGAGCAGTTCTTC. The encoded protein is CASSDSSYNEQFF.

CDR3 loop: CASMGQPTNTEAFF. As DNA, the CDR3 is TGCGCCAGCATGGGACAGCCCACGAACACTGAAGCTTTCTTT. The chain uses TRBV5-1 and TRBJ1-1; 7 bases are a match to TRBD1. Germline loops: CDR1 SGHRS, CDR2 YFSETQ. The CDR3 totals 14 residues. The V gene end was trimmed by 6 bases and the J gene end by 1 base; junction bases not matched to a gene: 6.

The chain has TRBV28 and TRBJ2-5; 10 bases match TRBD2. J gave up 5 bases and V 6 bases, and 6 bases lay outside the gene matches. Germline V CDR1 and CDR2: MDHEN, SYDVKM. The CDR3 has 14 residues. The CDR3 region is CASRAGGPRETQYF. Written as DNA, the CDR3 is TGTGCCAGCAGAGCGGGGGGGCCTAGGGAGACCCAGTACTTC.

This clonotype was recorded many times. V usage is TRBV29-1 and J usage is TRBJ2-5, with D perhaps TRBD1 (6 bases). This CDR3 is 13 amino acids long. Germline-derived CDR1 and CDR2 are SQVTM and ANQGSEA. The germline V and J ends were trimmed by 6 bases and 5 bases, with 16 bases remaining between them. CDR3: CSVATGNWETQYF. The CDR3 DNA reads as TGCAGCGTGGCTACAGGGAATTGGGAGACCCAGTACTTC.

Here the CDR3 reads CASSQESGGPADTQYF. As DNA, the CDR3 is TGCGCCAGCAGCCAAGAGTCGGGGGGGCCCGCAGATACGCAGTATTTT. V usage is TRBV4-3 and J usage is TRBJ2-3, with 8 bases identical to TRBD2. The V segment lost 0 bases and the J segment 4 bases; nucleotides outside the gene matches: 6. CDR3 size: 16 residues. Germline values: CDR1 LGHNA, CDR2 YSLEER.

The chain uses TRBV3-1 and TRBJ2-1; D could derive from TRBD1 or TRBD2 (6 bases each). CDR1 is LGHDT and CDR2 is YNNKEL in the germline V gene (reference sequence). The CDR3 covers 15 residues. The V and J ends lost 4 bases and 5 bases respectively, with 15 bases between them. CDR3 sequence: CASSRPGGGHNEQFF. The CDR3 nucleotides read TGTGCCAGCAGCCGTCCCGGAGGGGGGCACAATGAGCAGTTCTTC.

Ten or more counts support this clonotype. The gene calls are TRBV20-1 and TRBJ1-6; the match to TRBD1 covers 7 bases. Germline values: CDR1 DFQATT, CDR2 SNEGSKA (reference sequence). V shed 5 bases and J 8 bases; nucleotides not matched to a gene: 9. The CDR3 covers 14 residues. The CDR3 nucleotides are TGCAGTGCTCCAAAGACAGGGAGGGATTCACCCCTCCACTTT. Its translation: CSAPKTGRDSPLHF.